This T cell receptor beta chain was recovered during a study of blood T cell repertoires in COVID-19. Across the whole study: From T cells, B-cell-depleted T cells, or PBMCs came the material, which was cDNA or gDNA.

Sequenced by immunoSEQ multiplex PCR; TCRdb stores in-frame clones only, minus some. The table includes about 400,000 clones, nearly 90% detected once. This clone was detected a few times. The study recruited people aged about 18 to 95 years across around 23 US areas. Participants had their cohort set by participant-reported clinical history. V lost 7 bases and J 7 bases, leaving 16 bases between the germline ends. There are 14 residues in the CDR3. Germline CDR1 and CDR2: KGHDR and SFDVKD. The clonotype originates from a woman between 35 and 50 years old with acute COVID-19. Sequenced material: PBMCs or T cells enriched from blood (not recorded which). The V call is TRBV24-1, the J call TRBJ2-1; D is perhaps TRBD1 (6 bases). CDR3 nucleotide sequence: TGTGCCACCAGAGCACACAGGGCTGGGAATGAGCAGTTCTTC. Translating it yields CATRAHRAGNEQFF.